This T cell receptor (beta chain) originates from a study of shared clonotypes between healthy human individuals. Division of CD4+ cells produced a CD45RA+ naive subset and a CD45RA-negative memory subset. This CDR3 comprises 15 residues. V trimming: 3 bases; J trimming: 5 bases; junction bases outside the gene matches: 9. Germline V gene lookup returns CDR1 SGDLS and CDR2 YYNGEE. Across several immunoSEQ plates, the genomic DNA of each subset was split evenly. Data came from immunoSEQ multiplex PCR; TCRdb stores just in-frame clones and leaves some out. The sample lists about 300,000 clones; approximately 79% were seen once.

This TCR derives from a man aged 30 to 39 in good health. Material: memory CD4+ T cells sorted from blood. Documented subset: CD45RA-negative fraction. The rearrangement links TRBV9 to TRBJ1-1; 8 nucleotides line up with TRBD1. In DNA, the CDR3 is TGTGCCAGCAGCGCCCTCGGGACAGGCGGTACTGAAGCTTTCTTT. Protein product: CASSALGTGGTEAFF.